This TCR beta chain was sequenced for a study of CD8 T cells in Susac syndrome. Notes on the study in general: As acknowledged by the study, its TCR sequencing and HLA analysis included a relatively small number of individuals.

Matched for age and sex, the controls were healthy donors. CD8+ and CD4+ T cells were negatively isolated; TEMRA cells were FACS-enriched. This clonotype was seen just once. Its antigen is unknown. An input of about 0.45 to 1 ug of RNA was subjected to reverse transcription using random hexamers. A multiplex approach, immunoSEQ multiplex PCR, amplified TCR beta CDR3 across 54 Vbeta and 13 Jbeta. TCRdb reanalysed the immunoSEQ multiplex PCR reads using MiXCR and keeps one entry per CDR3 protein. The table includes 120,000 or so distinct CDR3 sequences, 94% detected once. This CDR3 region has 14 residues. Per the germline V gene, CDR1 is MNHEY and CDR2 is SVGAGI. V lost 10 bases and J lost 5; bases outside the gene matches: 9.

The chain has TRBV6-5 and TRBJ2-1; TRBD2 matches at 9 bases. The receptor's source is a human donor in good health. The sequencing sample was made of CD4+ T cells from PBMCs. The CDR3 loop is CAIRASGIDNEQFF. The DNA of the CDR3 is TGTGCCATCAGGGCTAGCGGGATAGACAATGAGCAGTTCTTC.